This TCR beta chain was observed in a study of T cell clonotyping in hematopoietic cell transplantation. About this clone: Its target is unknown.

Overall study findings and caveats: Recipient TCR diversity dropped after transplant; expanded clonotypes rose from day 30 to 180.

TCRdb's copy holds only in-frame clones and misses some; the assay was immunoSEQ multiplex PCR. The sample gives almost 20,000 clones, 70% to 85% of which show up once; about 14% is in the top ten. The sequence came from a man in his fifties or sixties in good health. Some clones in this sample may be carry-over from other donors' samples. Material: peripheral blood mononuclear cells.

In DNA, the CDR3 is TGTGCCAGCAGCCCTGAGACTAGCACGGTCTACGAGCAGTACTTC. It translates to CASSPETSTVYEQYF. This chain joins TRBV11-2 and TRBJ2-7; 7 bases line up with TRBD2. Trimming cost V 5 bases and J 3 bases; bases outside gene matches: 10. The CDR3 consists of 15 residues. The germline gives CDR1 SGHAT, CDR2 FQNNGV.